One sample yielded the 18 T cell receptor beta chains listed below, sequenced in a study of shared clonotypes between healthy human individuals. Data came from immunoSEQ multiplex PCR; TCRdb stores just in-frame clones and leaves some out. The sample includes about 1,900,000 clones, about 95% of them seen just once. CD45RO-negative, CCR7-selected cells formed the naive CD8 fraction, which excluded terminally differentiated effector memory CD45RA+ cells. The specimen sequenced was naive CD8+ T cells sorted from blood. These receptors originate from a young man in good health.

The count of this clone is one. The CDR3 coding sequence is TGTGCCAGTAGTCCAGACAGGGAGTCCTACGAGCAGTACTTC. Protein product: CASSPDRESYEQYF. The genes are TRBV19 and TRBJ2-7; 7 bases are a match to TRBD1. CDR1 and CDR2 (germline): LNHDA, SQIVND (reference sequence). The CDR3 loop spans 14 amino acids. The V gene end was trimmed by 5 bases and the J gene end by 1 base; junction bases not matched to a gene: 5. Drawing the rest from reference TRBV19 and TRBJ2-7, the complete variable domain is DGGITQSPKYLFRKEGQNVTLSCEQNLNHDAMYWYRQDPGQGLRLIYYSQIVNDFQKGDIAEGYSVSREKKESFPLTVTSAQKNPTAFYLCASSPDRESYEQYFGPGTRLTVT.

The gene calls are TRBV4-1 and TRBJ2-7; D is ambiguous. The CDR3 runs to 17 residues. Deletions cut 0 bases from V and 2 bases from J, with 17 bases between. Germline CDR1 MGHRA, CDR2 YSYEKL. CDR3 coding DNA: TGCGCCAGCAGCCAAGACCCTCCCCGGCAGGACCCCTACGAGCAGTACTTC. Translated, it gives CASSQDPPRQDPYEQYF.

Concerning this clone: Other DNA sequences within the sample encode an identical CDR3. This chain uses TRBV28 with TRBJ1-4; D ambiguous. V dropped 3 bases and J dropped 4 bases, with 6 bases sitting between them. Germline CDR1 MDHEN, CDR2 SYDVKM. This CDR3 comprises 13 residues. CDR3 DNA sequence: TGTGCCAGCAGTTTTAACCTTAATGAAAAACTGTTTTTT. It specifies CASSFNLNEKLFF.

The chain employs TRBV5-1 and TRBJ2-5; 8 bases fit TRBD2. In germline, CDR1 is SGHRS, CDR2 YFSETQ. V was pared by 4 bases and J by 5 bases, with 10 bases of the junction left unmatched. The CDR3 consists of 15 residues. The CDR3 nucleotides are TGCGCCAGCAGCCCGGGGGTAGCGGGGCCCGAGACCCAGTACTTC. It specifies CASSPGVAGPETQYF.

This chain uses TRBV19 with TRBJ1-2, with 9 bases fitting TRBD1. The germline V gene has CDR1 LNHDA and CDR2 SQIVND (reference sequence). V lost 6 bases, J lost 7 bases, and 9 bases stayed unmatched. The CDR3 has 14 residues. The CDR3 loop is CASRWGQGNRGYTF. The CDR3 bases are TGTGCCAGTAGATGGGGACAGGGAAATCGTGGCTACACCTTC.

The V gene is TRBV9, the J gene TRBJ2-2; maybe TRBD2 (6 bases). The CDR3 runs to 14 residues. The germline V gene encodes CDR1 SGDLS and CDR2 YYNGEE. The ends were cut back, 0 bases at V and 5 bases at J, with 8 bases in the middle. The CDR3 protein is CASSVGLVTGELFF. The CDR3 DNA sequence: TGTGCCAGCAGCGTAGGACTAGTAACCGGGGAGCTGTTTTTT.

The CDR3 sequence is CASSADTGELFF. CDR3 sequence (DNA): TGTGCCAGTAGTGCGGACACCGGGGAGCTGTTTTTT. The rearrangement uses TRBV19 and TRBJ2-2; no reliable D call. CDR1 and CDR2 (germline): LNHDA, SQIVND (reference sequence). This CDR3 is built from 12 residues. The V end lost 5 bases, the J end lost 3 bases, and 4 bases lay between the germline ends.

The V gene is TRBV7-2, the J gene TRBJ2-7; 12 bases align to TRBD2. J lost 3 bases, V lost 4 bases, and 4 bases had no gene match. Germline CDR1 and CDR2: SGHTA and FQGNSA. This CDR3 is 15 amino acids long. The DNA of the CDR3 is TGTGCCAGCAGCTCAGAACTAGCGGGAGGCTACGAGCAGTACTTC. This encodes CASSSELAGGYEQYF.

This clone was detected once. Within the sample, other DNA sequences also encode this same CDR3. The gene calls are TRBV7-9 and TRBJ2-5; D is possibly TRBD1 or TRBD2 (5 bases each). The CDR3 has 14 amino acids. V lost 2 bases, J lost 3 bases, and 10 bases lay in between. Germline V gene sequence: CDR1 SEHNR, CDR2 FQNEAQ (reference sequence). The CDR3 DNA sequence: TGTGCCAGCAGCTTATCTGGGGGTAAAGAGACCCAGTACTTC. Translated, it gives CASSLSGGKETQYF.

Points on this clone: Other DNA sequences in the sample encode the same CDR3. The genes are TRBV4-3 and TRBJ2-2; D may be TRBD1 (5 bases). The V end was cut by 0 bases, the J end by 5 bases, with 7 bases between. CDR3 length: 14 amino acids. From germline, CDR1 is LGHNA and CDR2 YSLEER. CDR3 bases: TGCGCCAGCAGCCAAGACCAGGGAACCGGGGAGCTGTTTTTT. Protein product: CASSQDQGTGELFF.

This chain joins TRBV5-1 and TRBJ2-3, with D possibly TRBD1 on 5 matching bases. The CDR3 is 14 amino acids. Germline V CDR1 and CDR2: SGHRS, YFSETQ. The ends were cut back, 1 base at V and 5 bases at J, with 11 bases in the middle. The CDR3 coding sequence is TGCGCCAGCAGCTTGAGAACAGGAAGAGATACGCAGTATTTT. Translation: CASSLRTGRDTQYF.

The chain uses TRBV11-2 and TRBJ2-5, with TRBD1 as a possible D gene (5 bases). V was clipped by 1 base and J by 0 bases, with 12 bases between them. There are 16 residues in the CDR3. Germline-derived CDR1 and CDR2 are SGHAT and FQNNGV. The CDR3 sequence: CASSLGRVVYQETQYF. Here the CDR3 DNA reads TGTGCCAGCAGCTTAGGCAGGGTGGTGTACCAAGAGACCCAGTACTTC.

This chain connects TRBV29-1 to TRBJ2-5; the D gene is possibly TRBD2 (7 bases). The CDR3 sequence is 15 residues long. Germline CDR1 is SQVTM and CDR2 is ANQGSEA. V lost 1 base and J 5 bases, leaving 17 bases between the germline ends. The CDR3 DNA sequence: TGCAGCGTTGAAGGGGGAGGGGGGATGAGGGAGACCCAGTACTTC. Its protein is CSVEGGGGMRETQYF.

The chain has TRBV5-1 and TRBJ2-1, with D perhaps TRBD2 (5 bases). Germline V gene sequence: CDR1 SGHRS, CDR2 YFSETQ. Trimming stripped 5 bases from V and 7 bases from J, with 13 bases between. CDR3 size: 13 residues. DNA for the CDR3: TGCGCCAGCAGTCTAGCACTCTTTAATGAGCAGTTCTTC. Its protein product is CASSLALFNEQFF.

V and J are TRBV2 and TRBJ2-6; D gene uncertain. CDR1 and CDR2 (germline): SNHLY, FYNNEI. The CDR3 covers 16 residues. Trimming took 5 bases from V and 4 from J, leaving 15 bases between them. CDR3 nucleotide sequence: TGTGCCAGCAGTTTGAACTTGGTCGCCGGGGCCAACGTCCTGACTTTC. Translation gives CASSLNLVAGANVLTF.

In its sample, this clone was seen once. This chain connects TRBV27 to TRBJ1-5; D might be TRBD1 (5 bases). There are 15 residues in the CDR3. The V and J ends lost 7 bases and 0 bases respectively, with 13 bases between them. Germline values: CDR1 MNHEY, CDR2 SMNVEV (reference sequence). DNA for the CDR3: TGTGCCAGCAAGGGGCAGCCTTATAGCAATCAGCCCCAGCATTTT. Translating it yields CASKGQPYSNQPQHF.

V is TRBV9 and J is TRBJ1-1; 7 positions agree with TRBD1. The length of the CDR3 is 16 residues. Germline values: CDR1 SGDLS, CDR2 YYNGEE. V lost 3 bases and J lost 0; bases outside the gene matches: 8. The CDR3 is CASSGRRDRVNTEAFF. CDR3 DNA: TGTGCCAGCAGCGGGCGCCGGGACAGAGTGAACACTGAAGCTTTCTTT.

This chain uses TRBV29-1 with TRBJ2-7; the D is unclear. Germline CDR1 and CDR2: SQVTM and ANQGSEA. V lost 1 base and J lost 3, with 10 bases in between. The CDR3 contains 13 residues. Here the CDR3 reads CSVEGGTYYEQYF. CDR3 sequence (DNA): TGCAGCGTTGAAGGGGGAACTTACTACGAGCAGTACTTC.